This is a list of T cell receptor beta chains from one sample in a study of shared clonotypes between healthy human individuals. Clones were read by immunoSEQ multiplex PCR, and TCRdb kept only the in-frame ones, dropping some. Here the sample spans roughly 2.1 million clones, 90% to 95% being singletons. Sequenced input: naive CD8+ T cells from PBMCs. Receptors were obtained from a man between 18 and 29 years old in good health. Some clones in this sample may be carry-over from other donors' samples. CDR3s include the opening cysteine and the closing phenylalanine or tryptophan. Each record gives: CDR3 DNA, CDR3 protein, D gene, J gene, V gene, clone size. D genes are given only for firm matches. Part of the rows lack a size; the others show once, few, many or a class for expanded clones.

DNA: TGTGCCAGCAGTTCCAGGACTAGCTTAAATGAGCAGTTCTTC
CDR3: CASSSRTSLNEQFF
D: TRBD2
J: TRBJ2-1
V: TRBV28
size: .

DNA: TGTGCCAGTAGTATAGGGGGCAGGGGCGAGTTGTTCGGAACCGGGGAGCTGTTTTTT
CDR3: CASSIGGRGELFGTGELFF
D: .
J: TRBJ2-2
V: TRBV19
size: .

DNA: TGTGCCAGCAGCTTAACGCAGGGGAGTAATATTGAGCAGTTCTTC
CDR3: CASSLTQGSNIEQFF
D: .
J: TRBJ2-1
V: TRBV7-6
size: .

DNA: TGTGCCTGGAGCTGGGGGACTGAAGCTTTCTTT
CDR3: CAWSWGTEAFF
D: .
J: TRBJ1-1
V: TRBV30
size: few

DNA: TGCGCCAGCAGCCAAGCCTGGGGGGTCTCCTACAATGAGCAGTTCTTC
CDR3: CASSQAWGVSYNEQFF
D: .
J: TRBJ2-1
V: TRBV4-1
size: .

DNA: TGTGCCAGCAGCCTTACTAGCGGGAGGGCTGGGGCCAACGTCCTGACTTTC
CDR3: CASSLTSGRAGANVLTF
D: TRBD2
J: TRBJ2-6
V: TRBV11-2
size: .

DNA: TGTGCCAGCAGTCTGTTCTCTGGGGCCAACGTCCTGACTTTC
CDR3: CASSLFSGANVLTF
D: .
J: TRBJ2-6
V: TRBV28
size: .

DNA: TGTGCCAGCAGCTTAGGGCTAGGTTCGGGTTTTAAGGAGCAGTACTTC
CDR3: CASSLGLGSGFKEQYF
D: .
J: TRBJ2-7
V: TRBV11-2
size: .

DNA: TGTGCCATCAGTGAGCGTGTGCTTAGCGGGAGGGCCGAGGAGACCCAGTACTTC
CDR3: CAISERVLSGRAEETQYF
D: TRBD2
J: TRBJ2-5
V: TRBV10-3
size: .

DNA: TGTGCCAGCAGCACGACAGGGAACACTGAAGCTTTCTTT
CDR3: CASSTTGNTEAFF
D: .
J: TRBJ1-1
V: TRBV5-5
size: .

DNA: TGTGCCAGCAGTCCTCGCCCAGGCTACCTTTTGAACACTGAAGCTTTCTTT
CDR3: CASSPRPGYLLNTEAFF
D: .
J: TRBJ1-1
V: TRBV28
size: once

DNA: TGTGCCAGCAGCTTCGGGTGGGTGAACACCGGGGAGCTGTTTTTT
CDR3: CASSFGWVNTGELFF
D: .
J: TRBJ2-2
V: TRBV11-1
size: .

DNA: TGTGCCAGCAGCCCTAACCTAGAGAGCTCCTACGAGCAGTACTTC
CDR3: CASSPNLESSYEQYF
D: .
J: TRBJ2-7
V: TRBV5-4
size: .

DNA: TGTGCCAGCAGTTTTTGGCGGGAGGGCCCTTATGAGCAGTTCTTC
CDR3: CASSFWREGPYEQFF
D: TRBD2
J: TRBJ2-1
V: TRBV28
size: .

DNA: TGTGCCAGCAGTTTATCCCCCGGACAATGGGGGGTATACGAGCAGTACTTC
CDR3: CASSLSPGQWGVYEQYF
D: .
J: TRBJ2-7
V: TRBV27
size: .

DNA: TGCGCCAGCAGCTACAACAGGGAGACCCAGTACTTC
CDR3: CASSYNRETQYF
D: .
J: TRBJ2-5
V: TRBV5-1
size: .

DNA: TGTGCCAGCAGCCCCCAGCCTCCGGCCGGGACTCAGCATGAGCAGTTCTTC
CDR3: CASSPQPPAGTQHEQFF
D: .
J: TRBJ2-1
V: TRBV7-2
size: .

DNA: TGTGCCAGCAGCTTCCCCGGGACCATCGAGACCCAGTACTTC
CDR3: CASSFPGTIETQYF
D: .
J: TRBJ2-5
V: TRBV7-8
size: .

DNA: TGTGCCAGTTCCCTCCTTGGCGGCCCAGGAAATGAGCAGTTCTTC
CDR3: CASSLLGGPGNEQFF
D: .
J: TRBJ2-1
V: TRBV27
size: .

DNA: TGTGCCAGCAGTGAAGCGCTAGTGGCAGAATTTTCTGAAAAACTGTTTTTT
CDR3: CASSEALVAEFSEKLFF
D: .
J: TRBJ1-4
V: TRBV6-1
size: .

DNA: TGTGCCAGCAGCCCAGCCGTCGCAACCGAAGAGACCCAGTACTTC
CDR3: CASSPAVATEETQYF
D: .
J: TRBJ2-5
V: TRBV27
size: once

DNA: TGTGCCAGTAGTGGGGCAGGCTACCCTTCCTACAATGAGCAGTTCTTC
CDR3: CASSGAGYPSYNEQFF
D: .
J: TRBJ2-1
V: TRBV19
size: .

DNA: TGTGCCAGCAGCCCCTGGAGAGGTGACTATGGCTACACCTTC
CDR3: CASSPWRGDYGYTF
D: .
J: TRBJ1-2
V: TRBV7-2
size: .

DNA: TGCGCCAGCAGCCCGAGAAGAGAGACGCAGTATTTT
CDR3: CASSPRRETQYF
D: .
J: TRBJ2-3
V: TRBV4-1
size: .

DNA: TGTGCCAGCAGTTTAGAGTTCAAGACGGGAAGCTCCTACGAGCAGTACTTC
CDR3: CASSLEFKTGSSYEQYF
D: .
J: TRBJ2-7
V: TRBV28
size: .

DNA: TGTGCCAGCAGGGGGGATAAGTACGAGCAGTACTTC
CDR3: CASRGDKYEQYF
D: .
J: TRBJ2-7
V: TRBV6-6
size: once

DNA: TGTGCCAGCAGTGAGTACGGAACAGGCCGACAAGAGACCCAGTACTTC
CDR3: CASSEYGTGRQETQYF
D: .
J: TRBJ2-5
V: TRBV6-1
size: .

DNA: TGTGCCATCAGTGACAGTAGCCATGAGCAGTTCTTC
CDR3: CAISDSSHEQFF
D: .
J: TRBJ2-1
V: TRBV10-3
size: .

DNA: TGTGCCAGCAGAAGGACTAGCGGTAGCTCCTACGAGCAGTACTTC
CDR3: CASRRTSGSSYEQYF
D: TRBD2
J: TRBJ2-7
V: TRBV27
size: .

DNA: TGCGCCAGCAGCAACACAGGGGCCGTTCAGTACTTC
CDR3: CASSNTGAVQYF
D: TRBD1
J: TRBJ2-5
V: TRBV10-1
size: .

DNA: TGTGCCAGCAGTGACGAGGGAGGAAGGGTGGACTATGGCTACACCTTC
CDR3: CASSDEGGRVDYGYTF
D: .
J: TRBJ1-2
V: TRBV2
size: .

DNA: TGTGCCAGCAGTCTGGGGACAGTTCCCAACGAGCAGTACTTC
CDR3: CASSLGTVPNEQYF
D: TRBD1
J: TRBJ2-7
V: TRBV27
size: .

DNA: TGCGCCAGCAGTCAACAGGGGGCCAGTGAAGCTTTCTTT
CDR3: CASSQQGASEAFF
D: TRBD1
J: TRBJ1-1
V: TRBV23-1
size: .

DNA: TGTGCCAGCAGTGACCCCCCGGGACAGGGCTCCTACGAGCAGTACTTC
CDR3: CASSDPPGQGSYEQYF
D: TRBD1
J: TRBJ2-7
V: TRBV6-1
size: once

DNA: TGTGCCAGTAGTATTTTTGGGGGGACCTACGAGCAGTACTTC
CDR3: CASSIFGGTYEQYF
D: .
J: TRBJ2-7
V: TRBV19
size: .

DNA: TGTGCCAGCCTACCAGGGGGGGCCTATGGCTACACCTTC
CDR3: CASLPGGAYGYTF
D: TRBD1
J: TRBJ1-2
V: TRBV2
size: .

DNA: TGTGCCAGCAGTTCTTTAAGGGGGGGCACTGAAGCTTTCTTT
CDR3: CASSSLRGGTEAFF
D: .
J: TRBJ1-1
V: TRBV28
size: .

DNA: TGTGCCAGCAGCTTGACAGGAGGGAAGAGCTACGAGCAGTACTTC
CDR3: CASSLTGGKSYEQYF
D: .
J: TRBJ2-7
V: TRBV11-2
size: .

DNA: TGTGCCAGCAGCCCGTCGGGACTAGCGCCGCTCGGACACCAAGAGACCCAGTACTTC
CDR3: CASSPSGLAPLGHQETQYF
D: TRBD2
J: TRBJ2-5
V: TRBV7-9
size: .

DNA: TGTGCCAGCAGTACACGGACTAGCGGGAGAGTGGAGTACTTC
CDR3: CASSTRTSGRVEYF
D: TRBD2
J: TRBJ2-7
V: TRBV27
size: .

DNA: TGTGCCAGCAGCCAAGATGTTAGCAGATCCTCCACCGGGGAGCTGTTTTTT
CDR3: CASSQDVSRSSTGELFF
D: .
J: TRBJ2-2
V: TRBV14
size: .

DNA: TGTGCCAGCAGTTACTCGGACCGACTGAACTCCTACGAGCAGTACTTC
CDR3: CASSYSDRLNSYEQYF
D: .
J: TRBJ2-7
V: TRBV6-5
size: .

DNA: TGTGCCAGCAGTTTTGTTAGCGTCGGTACGCAGTATTTT
CDR3: CASSFVSVGTQYF
D: .
J: TRBJ2-3
V: TRBV28
size: .

DNA: TGTGCCAGCAGCACGAGACTAGCGGGCTCCTACGAGCAGTACTTC
CDR3: CASSTRLAGSYEQYF
D: TRBD2
J: TRBJ2-7
V: TRBV7-9
size: once

DNA: TGCGCCAGCAGCTATCAAAGCGGAGCCTACGAGCAGTACTTC
CDR3: CASSYQSGAYEQYF
D: .
J: TRBJ2-7
V: TRBV5-1
size: .

DNA: TGTGCCGTTGTTCGGGCTAGCGGAGCGGAGTACTTC
CDR3: CAVVRASGAEYF
D: TRBD2
J: TRBJ2-7
V: TRBV2
size: .

DNA: TGTGCCAGCAGCTTACCGGACCTCTATGGCTACACCTTC
CDR3: CASSLPDLYGYTF
D: .
J: TRBJ1-2
V: TRBV7-9
size: .

DNA: TGCGCCAGCAGCTTGACTAGCGCAAGCTCCTACAATGAGCAGTTCTTC
CDR3: CASSLTSASSYNEQFF
D: TRBD2
J: TRBJ2-1
V: TRBV5-1
size: .

DNA: TGTGCCAGCAGCTCCAGCCTAGCGGGAGATTACGAGCAGTACTTC
CDR3: CASSSSLAGDYEQYF
D: TRBD2
J: TRBJ2-7
V: TRBV9
size: .

DNA: TGTGCCAGCAGTTACAATGAGGAGACTGAAGCTTTCTTT
CDR3: CASSYNEETEAFF
D: .
J: TRBJ1-1
V: TRBV6-6
size: .

DNA: TGTGCCAGCAGTTCGCCCTTGGGGGGAAGGTCCTACAATGAGCAGTTCTTC
CDR3: CASSSPLGGRSYNEQFF
D: .
J: TRBJ2-1
V: TRBV27
size: .

DNA: TGTGCCAGCAGTCCGCTGACCCCCTCAGAGACCCAGTACTTC
CDR3: CASSPLTPSETQYF
D: .
J: TRBJ2-5
V: TRBV28
size: once

DNA: TGTGCCAGCAGTTACTCGAGGATGGGCGGTGAGCAGTTCTTC
CDR3: CASSYSRMGGEQFF
D: .
J: TRBJ2-1
V: TRBV6-5
size: .

DNA: TGTGCCAGCCTTAGACAGGGGCGCTCCTACGAGCAGTACTTC
CDR3: CASLRQGRSYEQYF
D: TRBD1
J: TRBJ2-7
V: TRBV28
size: .

DNA: TGTGCCAGCAGCCGCTCGACTAGTTACGAGCAGTACTTC
CDR3: CASSRSTSYEQYF
D: .
J: TRBJ2-7
V: TRBV4-2
size: .